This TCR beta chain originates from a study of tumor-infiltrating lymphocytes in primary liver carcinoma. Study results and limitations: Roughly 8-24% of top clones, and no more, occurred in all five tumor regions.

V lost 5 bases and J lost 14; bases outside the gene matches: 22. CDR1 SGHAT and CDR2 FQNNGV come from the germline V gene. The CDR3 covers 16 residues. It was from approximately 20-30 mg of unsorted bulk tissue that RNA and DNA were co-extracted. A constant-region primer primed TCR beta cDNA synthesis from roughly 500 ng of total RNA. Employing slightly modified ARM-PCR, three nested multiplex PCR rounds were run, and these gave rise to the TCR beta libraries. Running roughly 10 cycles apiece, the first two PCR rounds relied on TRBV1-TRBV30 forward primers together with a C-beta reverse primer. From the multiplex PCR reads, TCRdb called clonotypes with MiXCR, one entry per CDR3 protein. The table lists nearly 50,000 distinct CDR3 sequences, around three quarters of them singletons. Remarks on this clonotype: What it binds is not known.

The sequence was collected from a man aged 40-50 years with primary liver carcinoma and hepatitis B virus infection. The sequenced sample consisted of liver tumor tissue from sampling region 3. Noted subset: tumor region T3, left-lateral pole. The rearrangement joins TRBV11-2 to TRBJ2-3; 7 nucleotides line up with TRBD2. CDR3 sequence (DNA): TGTGCCAGCAGCCCCCCGACTAGCTGCAGCACAGATACACGGTATTTT. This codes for CASSPPTSCSTDTRYF. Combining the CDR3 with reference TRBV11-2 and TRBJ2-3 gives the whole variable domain EAGVAQSPRYKIIEKRQSVAFWCNPISGHATLYWYQQILGQGPKLLIQFQNNGVVDDSQLPKDRFSAERLKGVDSTLKIQPAKLEDSAVYLCASSPPTSCSTDTRYFGPGTRLTVL.